This T cell receptor beta chain came from a study of T cells in Graves' hyperthyroidism and ophthalmopathy. Investigators excluded patients with uncontrolled infection, other autoimmune disease, pregnancy or lactation. Amplification targeted TCR beta CDR3 regions from RNA transcripts. The HTBI primer set was used in a first-round RT-PCR of the TCR CDR3. TCRdb ran MiXCR on the multiplex PCR reads and lists one entry per CDR3 protein. The data contain 400,000 to 600,000 distinct CDR3 sequences, about 16% of them singletons. The length of the CDR3 is 16 residues. Germline-derived CDR1 and CDR2 are MNHNS and SASEGT. Between the trimmed V and J ends, which lost 5 bases and 0 bases, there was a span of 11 bases. In this sample, this clonotype turned up a few times.

Sequencing was performed on blood. The rearrangement uses TRBV6-1 and TRBJ2-6; either TRBD1 or TRBD2 may supply D (5 bases each). The receptor was isolated from a woman aged 25 to 39 with Graves' ophthalmopathy. In DNA form, the CDR3 reads TGTGCCAGCAGTAAGGGACGGAACTCTGGGGCCAACGTCCTGACTTTC. It specifies CASSKGRNSGANVLTF.